The 11 T cell receptor beta chains presented below share a single source sample, sequenced in a study of T-cell reconstitution after alpha-beta-depleted transplantation in children. TCRbeta library construction was performed incorporating unique molecular identifiers. TCRdb itself ran the PCR reads through MiXCR, one entry per CDR3 protein. The top ten clones hold around 2.5% of a sample with around 530,000 distinct CDR3 sequences, 32% of them seen once. This specimen was PBMCs from the stem cell graft donor, taken from the stem cell graft. These receptors were taken from a human donor who donated a stem cell graft to a child with aplastic anemia.

This chain uses TRBV12-3 or TRBV12-4 with TRBJ1-2, with no clear D. The CDR3 runs to 12 residues. V gave up 5 bases and J gave up 8 bases, with 12 bases separating them. In DNA, the CDR3 is TGTGCCAGCAGTCACAGAGTGCGGGGCTACACCTTC. Residues: CASSHRVRGYTF.

The chain uses TRBV24-1 and TRBJ1-5; possibly TRBD1 for D (6 bases). The CDR3 loop spans 13 amino acids. CDR1 is KGHDR, CDR2 SFDVKD, per germline. V dropped 5 bases and J dropped 7 bases, with 11 bases sitting between them. This CDR3 reads CATSAGGLQPQHF. CDR3 sequence (DNA): TGTGCCACCAGTGCTGGGGGGCTCCAGCCCCAGCATTTT.

This clonotype was picked up many times. The J gene is TRBJ2-1, the V gene TRBV7-2; D gene unclear. The CDR3 loop spans 13 amino acids. Per germline, CDR1 SGHTA and CDR2 FQGNSA. The V end was cut by 0 bases, the J end by 6 bases, with 6 bases between. In DNA, the CDR3 is TGTGCCAGCAGCTTAGCGCATAGCAATGAGCAGTTCTTC. Its translation: CASSLAHSNEQFF.

V is TRBV28 and J is TRBJ1-5; 9 bases match TRBD1. Germline loops: CDR1 MDHEN, CDR2 SYDVKM. The CDR3 is made up of 15 amino acids. Losses at the gene ends were 5 bases for V and 7 bases for J; bases not matched to a gene: 9. CDR3 coding DNA: TGTGCCAGCAGTGTGAGTTGGGACAGGGACCAGCCCCAGCATTTT. It is translated as CASSVSWDRDQPQHF.

The chain joins TRBV12-3 or TRBV12-4 to TRBJ2-1; D is ambiguous. Trimming removed 10 bases from V and 2 bases from J, with 12 bases in between. The CDR3 runs 13 residues. CDR3 sequence reads: CATVLFPYNEQFF. In nucleotides, the CDR3 is TGTGCCACCGTCTTGTTTCCCTACAATGAGCAGTTCTTC.

This clonotype was seen only once. The rearrangement joins TRBV19 to TRBJ2-2, with D possibly TRBD2 on 5 matching bases. Trimming took off 6 bases at V and 1 base at J, with 15 bases between the two ends. This CDR3 contains 16 residues. Germline assignment: CDR1 LNHDA and CDR2 SQIVND (reference sequence). The CDR3 coding sequence is TGTGCCAGTAGACTTGCGGGTTCGGGGAACACCGGGGAGCTGTTTTTT. Translated, it gives CASRLAGSGNTGELFF.

This sequence joins TRBV3-1 and TRBJ2-4, with D tentatively TRBD2 (5 bases). The germline V gene has CDR1 LGHDT and CDR2 YNNKEL (reference sequence). The CDR3 loop spans 13 amino acids. V dropped 8 bases and J dropped 10 bases, with 18 bases sitting between them. CDR3 region: CASGGGGLGIQYF. DNA for the CDR3: TGTGCCAGCGGTGGAGGAGGCCTCGGGATTCAGTACTTC.

In its sample, this clonotype was seen a few times. V is TRBV9 and J is TRBJ2-2, with D tentatively TRBD1 (5 bases). Germline CDR1 SGDLS, CDR2 YYNGEE. This CDR3 comprises 14 residues. Trimming took off 3 bases at V and 4 bases at J, with 10 bases between the two ends. CDR3: CASSGAGITGELFF. In DNA form, the CDR3 reads TGTGCCAGCAGCGGAGCAGGGATCACCGGGGAGCTGTTTTTT.

V gene TRBV20-1 combines with J gene TRBJ2-3; D might be TRBD2 (6 bases). The CDR3 contains 16 residues. V lost 0 bases to trimming and J lost 1 base, with 14 bases between them. Germline V gene data show CDR1 as DFQATT and CDR2 as SNEGSKA (reference sequence). As DNA, the CDR3 is TGCAGTGCTAGAGATCCGCGGGAAGTTCGCACAGATACGCAGTATTTT. This translates into CSARDPREVRTDTQYF.

V and J are TRBV11-1 and TRBJ1-1; 10 positions agree with TRBD1. With V trimmed by 1 base and J by 12 bases, 8 bases remained unmatched. CDR1 SGHAT and CDR2 FQDESV come from the germline V gene (reference sequence). CDR3 length: 14 residues. The chain's CDR3 is CASSLGLGQGKTFF. Written as DNA, the CDR3 is TGTGCCAGCAGCTTAGGATTGGGACAGGGGAAAACTTTCTTT.

The chain uses TRBV10-2 and TRBJ1-2; tentatively, D is TRBD1 (5 bases). Looked up from germline, CDR1 is WSHSY and CDR2 is SAAADI. Deletions cut 7 bases from V and 4 bases from J, with 13 bases between. The CDR3 runs to 13 residues. CDR3 amino acids: CASIAGPAYGYTF. The CDR3 DNA sequence: TGCGCCAGCATAGCGGGACCGGCCTATGGCTACACCTTC.